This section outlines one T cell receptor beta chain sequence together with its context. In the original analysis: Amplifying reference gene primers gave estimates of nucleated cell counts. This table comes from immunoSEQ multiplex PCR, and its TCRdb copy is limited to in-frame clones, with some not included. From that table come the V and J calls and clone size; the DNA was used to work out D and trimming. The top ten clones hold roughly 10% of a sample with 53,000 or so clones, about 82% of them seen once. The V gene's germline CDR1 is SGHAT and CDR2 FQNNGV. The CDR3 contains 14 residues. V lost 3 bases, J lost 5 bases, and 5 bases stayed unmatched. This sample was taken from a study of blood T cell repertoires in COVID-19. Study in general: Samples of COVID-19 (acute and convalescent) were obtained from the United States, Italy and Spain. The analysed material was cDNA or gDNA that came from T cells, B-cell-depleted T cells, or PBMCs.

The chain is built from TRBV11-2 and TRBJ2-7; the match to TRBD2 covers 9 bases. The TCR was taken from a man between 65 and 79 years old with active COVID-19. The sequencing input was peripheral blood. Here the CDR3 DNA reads TGTGCCAGCAGCTTCGGCGGGGGGGTCCACGAGCAGTACTTC. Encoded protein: CASSFGGGVHEQYF.